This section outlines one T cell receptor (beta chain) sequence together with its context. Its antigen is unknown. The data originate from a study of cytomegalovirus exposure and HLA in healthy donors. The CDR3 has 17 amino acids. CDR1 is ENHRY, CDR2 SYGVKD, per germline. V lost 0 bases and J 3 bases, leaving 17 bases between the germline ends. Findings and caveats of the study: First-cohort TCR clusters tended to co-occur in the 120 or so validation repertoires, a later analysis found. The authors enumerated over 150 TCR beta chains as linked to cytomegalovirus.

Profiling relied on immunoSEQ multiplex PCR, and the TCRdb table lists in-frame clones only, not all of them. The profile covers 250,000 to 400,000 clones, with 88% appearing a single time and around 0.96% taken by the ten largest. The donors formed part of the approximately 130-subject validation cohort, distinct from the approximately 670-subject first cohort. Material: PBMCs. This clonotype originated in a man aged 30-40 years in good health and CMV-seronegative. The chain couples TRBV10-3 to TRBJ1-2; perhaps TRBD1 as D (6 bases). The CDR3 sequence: CAISESSSGGLDYGYTF. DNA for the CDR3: TGTGCCATCAGTGAGTCTTCATCGGGGGGGCTCGACTATGGCTACACCTTC.